The 9 T cell receptor beta chains below come from one sample, sequenced in a study of blood T cells in healthy people across ages. Through a sample-barcoded 5' primer and a J-beta primer mix, a second PCR was run for roughly 7 to 12 cycles. TCRdb used MiXCR to reprocess the 5' RACE reads, holding one entry per CDR3 protein. The table records under 700,000 distinct CDR3 sequences, around 24% of them present only once. The data were also submitted as part of a second study, on T cells of mothers and their children.

The sequenced sample was blood. Receptor source: a boy younger than 18 in good health.

This clonotype was counted a few times. The chain couples TRBV28 to TRBJ2-3; TRBD2 agrees at 9 bases. Germline CDR1 MDHEN, CDR2 SYDVKM. V trimming: 6 bases; J trimming: 0 bases; junction bases outside the gene matches: 7. The length of the CDR3 is 16 residues. The CDR3 spells CASRPGLAPSTDTQYF. The CDR3 nucleotides read TGTGCCAGCAGACCCGGACTAGCGCCGAGCACAGATACGCAGTATTTT.

With regard to this clonotype: One junction end does not reproduce the germline sequence, and a read error may be involved. This CDR3 is CASSQDRVQEQSF. The CDR3 DNA follows: TGCGCCAGCAGCCAAGATCGTGTACAAGAGCAGTCCTTC. This chain connects TRBV4-1 to TRBJ2-1; D is uncertain. CDR1 and CDR2 (germline): MGHRA, YSYEKL. The CDR3 runs 13 residues.

This chain links TRBV2 with TRBJ2-5, with D possibly being TRBD2 (6 bases). CDR3 length equals 14 residues. The V and J ends lost 6 bases and 11 bases respectively, with 22 bases between them. Germline assignment: CDR1 SNHLY and CDR2 FYNNEI. This CDR3 is CASSLVWGVGEQYF. The CDR3 DNA reads TGTGCCAGCAGCTTAGTTTGGGGGGTCGGGGAGCAGTACTTC.

This clonotype was seen at least ten times. This chain joins TRBV29-1 and TRBJ2-6, with D unclear. In germline, CDR1 is SQVTM, CDR2 ANQGSEA. V was cut by 4 bases and J by 2 bases, with 6 bases left in between. This CDR3 has 13 amino acids. The CDR3 spells CSVGRAGANVLTF. The CDR3 DNA reads as TGCAGCGTTGGCCGCGCTGGGGCCAACGTCCTGACTTTC.

This clonotype was seen more than once but under ten times. This chain joins TRBV4-3 and TRBJ2-4, with D possibly matching TRBD1 (6 bases). Germline V CDR1 and CDR2: LGHNA, YSLEER. The CDR3 spans 15 residues. V was clipped by 1 base and J by 5 bases, with 12 bases between them. The CDR3 DNA reads as TGCGCCAGCAGCCAAGGGTCAGGGGTGGAAAACATTCAGTACTTC. Translated, it gives CASSQGSGVENIQYF.

The chain recombines TRBV4-2 with TRBJ1-6; no clear D. V was shortened by 1 base and J by 7 bases, with 14 bases between the two germline ends. Looked up from germline, CDR1 is LGHNA and CDR2 is YNFKEQ. The CDR3 has 16 residues. CDR3 nucleotides: TGTGCCAGCAGCCAAGTTTTCGGGAGTTCCAATTCACCCCTCCACTTT. The encoded protein is CASSQVFGSSNSPLHF.

This chain connects TRBV20-1 to TRBJ2-3, with 7 bases fitting TRBD2. Germline assignment: CDR1 DFQATT and CDR2 SNEGSKA (reference sequence). This CDR3 spans 16 amino acids. The V and J ends lost 4 bases and 2 bases, in that order; junction bases with no gene match: 12. CDR3 nucleotide sequence: TGCAGTGCTATCCCGGGATCTAGCGGTTTCACAGATACGCAGTATTTT. This sequence encodes CSAIPGSSGFTDTQYF.

A word on this clonotype: Germline is not matched at one junction end, which may reflect a read error. The CDR3 DNA sequence: TGTGCCAGCAGTTACTGGGACTTACTTCCGGGGTTCTTC. Encoded protein: CASSYWDLLPGFF. The J gene is TRBJ2-5, the V gene TRBV6-6; tentatively, D is TRBD2 (6 bases). The CDR3 contains 13 residues. CDR1 and CDR2 (germline): MNHNY, SVGAGI (reference sequence).

This clonotype has more than one count but fewer than ten. The chain combines TRBV7-2 with TRBJ2-5; perhaps TRBD1 as D (6 bases). V lost 5 bases and J lost 1, with 20 bases in between. The CDR3 is 17 amino acids. Germline CDR1 and CDR2: SGHTA and FQGNSA. The CDR3 region has the DNA TGTGCCAGCAGCCCCCGTGGGAAGGGGGTAAGCCAAGAGACCCAGTACTTC. It yields the protein CASSPRGKGVSQETQYF. The whole variable domain, filled in from reference TRBV7-2 and TRBJ2-5, reads GAGVSQSPSNKVTEKGKDVELRCDPISGHTALYWYRQSLGQGLEFLIYFQGNSAPDKSGLPSDRFSAERTGGSVSTLTIQRTQQEDSAVYLCASSPRGKGVSQETQYFGPGTRLLVL.